This T cell receptor (beta chain) derives from a study of T cell repertoires in cytomegalovirus infection. Study observations and caveats: In two of eight donors, the top clonotype was HLA-C-restricted CMV-specific.

TCRdb reprocessed the reads with MiXCR, giving one entry per CDR3 protein. The sample records 310,000 or so distinct CDR3 sequences, roughly 24% being singletons. CDR1 is MGHDK and CDR2 is SYGVNS in the germline V gene. V shed 7 bases and J 1 base; nucleotides not matched to a gene: 4. This CDR3 has 14 amino acids. Turning to this clonotype: Its target is not known.

This clonotype was obtained from a human donor in good health (CMV status not recorded). Some clones in this sample may be carry-over from other donors' samples. Sequences were obtained from PBMCs. The gene calls are TRBV25-1 and TRBJ1-1; 9 bases map to TRBD1. The CDR3 region is CASKDRGPNTEAFF. The CDR3 DNA reads as TGTGCCAGCAAGGACAGGGGCCCGAACACTGAAGCTTTCTTT.